The T cell receptor beta chain under discussion was sequenced for a study of cytomegalovirus exposure and HLA in healthy donors. Study results and limitations: According to the study, roughly 160 TCR beta chains were cytomegalovirus-associated. A later analysis found first-cohort TCR clusters tended to co-occur in the 90 to 150 validation repertoires. A classifier reportedly called cytomegalovirus status with high sensitivity and specificity.

Generated by immunoSEQ multiplex PCR, the TCRdb table keeps only in-frame clones and is missing some. The repertoire has some 220,000 clones, over 80% of them found once; the top ten carry 0.8% to 1.2%. The CDR3 is 15 amino acids. V trimming: 5 bases; J trimming: 3 bases; junction bases outside the gene matches: 6. The germline V gene has CDR1 MDHEN and CDR2 SYDVKM. For this clone: Its antigen is not known.

The sequence derives from a woman between 18 and 29 years old in good health and CMV-seronegative. The chain combines TRBV28 with TRBJ2-7, with 11 bases fitting TRBD2. Sequencing used PBMCs. The CDR3 DNA reads TGTGCCAGCAGTCCGACTAGCGGGACGATCTACGAGCAGTACTTC. Its translation: CASSPTSGTIYEQYF. Full variable domain (remainder filled in from reference TRBV28 and TRBJ2-7): DVKVTQSSRYLVKRTGEKVFLECVQDMDHENMFWYRQDPGLGLRLIYFSYDVKMKEKGDIPEGYSVSREKKERFSLILESASTNQTSMYLCASSPTSGTIYEQYFGPGTRLTVT.